This T cell receptor beta chain was sequenced for a study of cytomegalovirus exposure and HLA in healthy donors (dated by TCRdb to about 2017). Study-wide context: According to an earlier analysis of 587 of the donors, about 179 million T cells yielded 117 million unique TCR beta sequences and approximately 280 Gb of sequence data. Class I and class II HLA loci were covered by the typing at four-digit resolution. Donor age, sex, ethnicity and CMV serostatus were compiled together with the repertoire data. An earlier analysis of 587 of the donors used high-throughput TCR beta sequencing to judge whether each TCR beta V gene segment behaved as functional or pseudogenic. All discovery cohort repertoires had been generated on a single sequencing platform. A later analysis re-examined previously published TCR beta repertoires from more than 550 donors and added high-resolution HLA genotyping to investigate patterns of TCR occurrence. Roughly 300 gigabases of sequencing data and roughly 90 million unique TCR sequences were included in an early release covering roughly 600 HLA-typed donors. A later genetic analysis used genome-wide SNP genotypes for about 65% of the 666 donors, treating that subset as a discovery cohort. A handful of DR-DQ haplotypes were handled as single units for association and clustering because linkage in the cohort was strong. Among about 370 genotyped donors of the cohort, an average of approximately 220,000 unique TCR beta nucleotide sequences was sequenced per donor, of which 15% to 20% were non-productive. The T cell repertoires of roughly 660 subjects were profiled by immunosequencing and related to cytomegalovirus serostatus. Rather than using new phenotypic data, the later analysis identified candidate immune exposures from TCR beta sequences and from how often those sequences occurred across donors. The study was designed to test whether signatures of past pathogen exposure could be identified by cataloging public T cell receptors. To predict cytomegalovirus infection status, the study brought together high-throughput TCR immunosequencing, statistical association of individual TCRs with disease status, and machine learning. The genetic ancestry cluster associated with self-reported Caucasian donors included about four fifths of the roughly 400 genotyped donors. Typing coverage differed by locus: A, B, C, DRB1 and DQB1 were typed in about 629-640 donors, DQA1 in 500 to 550, DPA1 in some 570, and DPB1 in approximately 450. In addition to the first cohort of about 650 subjects, a separate validation cohort of about 120 different subjects was used.

The germline V gene provides CDR1 SGDLS and CDR2 YYNGEE. Its CDR3 holds 16 amino acids, cysteine through phenylalanine. The CDR3 DNA has 48 bases and is translated from base 1. V and J are trimmed by 0 bases and 6 bases, and the gene matches miss 6 bases of the junction. The library was made by the immunoSEQ multiplex PCR assay. A mixture of 60 forward primers for TCR Vbeta segments and 13 reverse primers for TCR Jbeta segments was used in the multiplex PCR. The CDR3 region of rearranged TCR beta genes was amplified from genomic DNA with a multiplex PCR assay. The Illumina HiSeq System was used to sequence the amplified TCR beta libraries as 87-base-pair reads. From the authors' description of their analysis: In a later analysis, tens of millions of unique TCR beta chains were counted across the approximately 640 repertoires, and roughly 10 million of these chains were shared by at least two donors. A nearest-neighbor algorithm error-corrected the raw reads and collapsed the reads into unique sequences, merging closely related sequences to remove PCR and sequencing errors. CDR3 sequences were aligned to IMGT reference sequences to assign V, D and J gene segments. For a sequence to be retained, a match of at least six nucleotides was required to both a V gene segment and a J gene segment. A rearrangement was called productive if the CDR3 had no stop codons and remained in frame with V and J, and every other rearrangement was called non-productive. CDR3 was defined according to IMGT convention as the region running from the second conserved V-encoded cysteine to the conserved J-encoded phenylalanine. Sequences without an unambiguous match to a single V gene segment were excluded from the earlier analysis of about 600 of the donors. An earlier analysis of fewer than 750 of the donors called V segments functional above 56.7% productive rearrangements and segregating when the between-donor standard deviation exceeded 5%. A statistical classification framework was built to diagnose cytomegalovirus status from the catalog of TCR beta chain sequences. V and J gene assignment, in a later analysis, came from comparing TCR nucleotide sequences with IMGT/GENE-DB human TR gene sequences. In a later analysis, CDR3 sequences and most-parsimonious VDJ recombination scenarios were assigned using the TCRdist pipeline. In a later analysis, each TCR beta chain was defined by its CDR3 amino acid sequence together with its V-gene family, and reads lacking a unique V-gene family were excluded. As a way to deal with suspected cross-contamination and a sequencing artifact, a later analysis dropped nearly 600 nucleotide sequences that were highly shared and had low generation probability. In a later analysis, a clonal expansion index was calculated for each public chain from normalized within-repertoire ranks of inferred template counts. In a later analysis, generation probabilities were computed using a VDJ recombination model fitted to out-of-frame rearrangements, and the results were checked against IGoR. Hypergeometric tests were used in a later analysis to score TCR-TCR, TCR-HLA and TCR-CMV co-occurrence, with a repertoire-size bias correction applied to the TCR pairs. In a later analysis, false discovery rates were estimated by permuting HLA or CMV assignments 20 times. A later analysis grouped co-occurring TCRs with DBSCAN, adding TCRdist sequence similarity when clustering within HLA-allele-positive subsets. For co-occurrence clustering, repertoires with fewer than 30,000 or more than 120,000 public chains were excluded, along with roughly 5 repertoires with anomalous nucleotide sharing. TCRdb holds this immuneACCESS table with in-frame rearrangements only. Some clones are missing; in checked studies, unresolved V genes explain under half, and the rest has no known cause. That table gives V, J and clone size, and the DNA gave D and trimming. The sample table contains about 210,000 clones; only one count was recorded for 80% to 90% of them. Jointly, the top ten make up 0.2% to 0.3% of the sample.

The paper as a whole reports these results and caveats: A later analysis found that HLA-associated TCR beta chains were more clonally expanded and had lower generation probabilities than equally common non-associated chains. Only TCR beta chains were sequenced in this cohort, and the absence of alpha or paired-chain data limited detectable features. A later analysis associated about 17,000 TCR beta sequences with specific HLA alleles at a false discovery rate of 0.05. The classifier was reported to diagnose cytomegalovirus status with high specificity and sensitivity in both the original cohort and the validation cohort. In the study, approximately 160 TCR beta chains were listed as associated with cytomegalovirus. In a later analysis, the rate of TCR association differed among HLA loci, with DRB1 alleles having the most associated TCRs and HLA-C alleles having the fewest. Immune exposure information for the cohort was limited to CMV serostatus. A cluster of highly shared sequence variants was judged likely to represent a technical artifact of the sequencing pipeline. Correlated functional status among segregating V segments might be attributable to linkage disequilibrium, but an unknown experimental factor could not be ruled out. A later analysis found that most CMV-associated TCR beta chains appeared HLA-restricted, with HLA associations seemingly driven largely by CMV exposure. V-gene and J-gene trimming of TCR beta chains was associated with a missense DCLRE1C variant in a later genetic analysis, and the association was replicated in an independent cohort. A further reported finding was that TCR beta sequences accurately predicted the HLA-A and HLA-B alleles for most subjects in the first cohort. Presence/absence analyses assumed roughly uniform sequencing depth across donors, an assumption that may not hold. Several of the top co-occurrence clusters appeared to be linked to parvovirus B19, influenza, CMV and Epstein-Barr virus, according to a later analysis. Some IMGT-functional V segments, including TRBV6-2 and TRBV6-3, could not be told apart with the 87-base-pair reads, so those segments were excluded. The earlier analysis of nearly 600 of the donors excluded 15 to 20 rarely observed V segments, including chromosome 9 orphons, because counts were too low. Because HLA typing was missing for some donors at each locus, association tests included only the typed subset. Compared with the approximately 720-donor mean, donors in an Asian-associated ancestry cluster had fewer N-insertions in productive TCRs, according to a later genetic analysis. Most TCR sequences were observed very rarely across donors, whereas some public TCRs were present in many individuals. In vitro tests confirmed that a few of the cytomegalovirus-associated TCR beta chains recognize cytomegalovirus antigens. The authors suggested that the approach could potentially be extended to other disease states and immunological phenotypes. Assigning TCR associations to individual alleles was difficult when HLA alleles, especially DR and DQ, strongly co-occurred. In an earlier analysis of more than 500 of the donors, most TCR beta V segments appeared in productive rearrangements about 90% or about 30% of the time, broadly matching IMGT annotations.

The cohort consisted of hundreds of healthy bone marrow donors. All cohort members were sampled while nominally healthy, although unrecorded immune exposures were likely present. The donor was CMV seronegative and belonged to the group of around 400 seronegative cohort members. A peripheral blood sample was provided by each donor, and peripheral blood mononuclear cells were used for TCR beta sequencing. The Qiagen DNeasy Blood Extraction Kit was used to extract genomic DNA from the blood cell samples. On this clone itself: Its specific antigen is unknown. No much larger clonotype is one base removed from it; base qualities were not supplied.

The specimen was PBMCs. The chain employs TRBV9 and TRBJ2-1; a stretch of 10 junction bases matches TRBD2. The sequence came from a girl aged 2 to 9 in good health and CMV-seronegative. This receptor carries the CDR3 CASSVGASGRGNEQFF. The nucleotide sequence is given as TGTGCCAGCAGCGTAGGGGCTAGCGGGAGAGGCAATGAGCAGTTCTTC.